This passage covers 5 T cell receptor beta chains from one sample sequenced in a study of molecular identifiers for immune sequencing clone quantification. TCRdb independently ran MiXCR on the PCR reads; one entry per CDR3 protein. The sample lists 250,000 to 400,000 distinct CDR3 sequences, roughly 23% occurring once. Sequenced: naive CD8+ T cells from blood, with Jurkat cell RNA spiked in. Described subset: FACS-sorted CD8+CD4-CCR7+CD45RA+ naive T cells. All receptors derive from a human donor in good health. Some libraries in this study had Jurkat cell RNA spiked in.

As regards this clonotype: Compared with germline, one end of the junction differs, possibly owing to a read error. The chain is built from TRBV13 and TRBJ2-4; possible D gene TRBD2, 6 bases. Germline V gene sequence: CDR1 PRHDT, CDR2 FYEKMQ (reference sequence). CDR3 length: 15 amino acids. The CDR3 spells CASSPTELAKNIRYF. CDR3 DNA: TGTGCCAGCAGCCCCACCGAACTAGCCAAAAACATTCGGTACTTC. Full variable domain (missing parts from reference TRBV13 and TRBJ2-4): AAGVIQSPRHLIKEKRETATLKCYPIPRHDTVYWYQQGPGQDPQFLISFYEKMQSDKGSIPDRFSAQQFSDYHSELNMSSLELGDSALYFCASSPTELAKNIRYFGAGTRLSVL.

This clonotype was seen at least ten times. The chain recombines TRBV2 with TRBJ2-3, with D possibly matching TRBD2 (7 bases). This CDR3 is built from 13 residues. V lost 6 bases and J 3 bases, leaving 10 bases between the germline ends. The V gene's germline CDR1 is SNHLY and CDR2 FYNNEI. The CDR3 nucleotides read TGTGCCAGCAGAGGGGGGGCAACAGATACGCAGTATTTT. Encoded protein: CASRGGATDTQYF.

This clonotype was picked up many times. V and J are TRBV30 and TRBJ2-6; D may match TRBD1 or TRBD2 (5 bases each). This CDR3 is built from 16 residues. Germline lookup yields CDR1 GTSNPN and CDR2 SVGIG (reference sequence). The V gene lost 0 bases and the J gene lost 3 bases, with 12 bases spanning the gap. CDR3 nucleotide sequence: TGTGCCTGGAGTGTAAGCGAGGGGTTTGGGGCCAACGTCCTGACTTTC. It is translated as CAWSVSEGFGANVLTF.

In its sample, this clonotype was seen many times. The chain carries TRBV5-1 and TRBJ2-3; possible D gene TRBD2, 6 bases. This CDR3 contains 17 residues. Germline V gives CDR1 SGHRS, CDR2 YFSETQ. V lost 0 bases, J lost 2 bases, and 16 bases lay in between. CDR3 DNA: TGCGCCAGCAGCTTGGATGGGGGGTTCCCTTACACAGATACGCAGTATTTT. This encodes CASSLDGGFPYTDTQYF.

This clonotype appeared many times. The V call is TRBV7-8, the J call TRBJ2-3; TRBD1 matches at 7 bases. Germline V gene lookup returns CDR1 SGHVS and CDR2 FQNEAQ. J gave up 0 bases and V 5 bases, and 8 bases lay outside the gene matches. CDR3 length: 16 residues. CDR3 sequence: CASSTNRGPSTDTQYF. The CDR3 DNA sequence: TGTGCCAGCAGCACAAACAGGGGCCCTAGCACAGATACGCAGTATTTT.